The 27 T cell receptor beta chains below come from one sample, sequenced in a study of beta chain features in type 1 diabetes. All of the isolated RNA was reverse transcribed, so expressed TCRB transcripts were sequenced. Here immunoSEQ multiplex PCR was the method, and the copy in TCRdb shows in-frame clones only, minus some. The sample shows hundreds of thousands of clones, approximately 15% of them seen only once. The sample taken for sequencing was naive CD4+ T cells from blood. Receptors were obtained from a man younger than 40 in good health.

The chain carries TRBV9 and TRBJ2-3, with a weak D call TRBD2 (6 bases). V lost 4 bases, J lost 7 bases, and 19 bases lay in between. Germline CDR1 reads SGDLS; CDR2 reads YYNGEE. The CDR3 is made up of 15 amino acids. The CDR3 coding sequence is TGTGCCAGCAGCTTCGGGACTCAGTCAGTTCATACGCAGTATTTT. It encodes CASSFGTQSVHTQYF.

The sample holds a few counts of this clone. CDR3 coding DNA: TGTGCCAGCAGGCAGGACAGGGTAGAGACCTACGAGCAGTACGTC. Its translation is CASRQDRVETYEQYV. The rearrangement uses TRBV2 and TRBJ2-7, with 8 bases identical to TRBD1. CDR1 is SNHLY and CDR2 is FYNNEI in the germline V gene. Losses at the gene ends were 6 bases for V and 2 bases for J; bases not matched to a gene: 9. The CDR3 extends over 15 amino acids.

The rearrangement joins TRBV7-9 to TRBJ2-7; 11 bases fit TRBD2. CDR1 and CDR2 (germline): SEHNR, FQNEAQ (reference sequence). The V gene end was trimmed by 0 bases and the J gene end by 3 bases; junction bases not matched to a gene: 4. This CDR3 contains 16 residues. The CDR3 coding sequence is TGTGCCAGCAGCTTAGCCCCTAGCGGGGGGTACTACGAGCAGTACTTC. This codes for CASSLAPSGGYYEQYF.

This clone was found a few times. The V and J genes are TRBV10-3 and TRBJ1-1; tentative D call: TRBD1 (5 bases). This CDR3 spans 15 amino acids. In germline, CDR1 is ENHRY, CDR2 SYGVKD. V was clipped by 6 bases and J by 6 bases, with 20 bases between them. Here the CDR3 reads CAISGDRDPKAEAFF. As DNA, the CDR3 is TGTGCCATCAGCGGGGACCGGGACCCTAAGGCTGAAGCTTTCTTT.

This clone appeared a few times. The V and J genes are TRBV18 and TRBJ2-1; 11 bases match TRBD2. The V gene's germline CDR1 is KGHSH and CDR2 LQKENI. The CDR3 spans 16 residues. The V and J ends lost 5 bases and 5 bases, in that order; junction bases with no gene match: 8. The CDR3 nucleotides are TGTGCCAGCTCAAAAGTAGCGGGAGGGCCAGACAATGAGCAGTTCTTC. Translating gives CASSKVAGGPDNEQFF.

This clone was recorded at least ten times. The chain couples TRBV29-1 to TRBJ2-7, with 8 nucleotides matching TRBD1. The CDR3 has 11 amino acids. The ends lost 6 bases at V and 5 bases at J; junction bases unmatched: 3. CDR1 and CDR2 from the germline V gene are SQVTM and ANQGSEA. CDR3 region: CSVRQGHEQYV. In DNA form, the CDR3 reads TGCAGCGTCAGACAGGGGCACGAGCAGTACGTC.

J is TRBJ2-1 and V is TRBV30, with TRBD1 matching 7 bases. The CDR3 extends over 18 amino acids. The germline CDR1 and CDR2 sequences are GTSNPN and SVGIG (reference sequence). The junction had 17 bases not matched to a gene; V was cut back by 2 bases and J by 4 bases. CDR3 amino acids: CAWSYTGAVLMNYNEQFF. In DNA, the CDR3 is TGTGCCTGGAGTTACACAGGGGCGGTCCTTATGAATTACAATGAGCAGTTCTTC.

V and J are TRBV5-1 and TRBJ2-5, with TRBD2 as a possible D gene (6 bases). This CDR3 comprises 14 residues. The V gene lost 3 bases and the J gene lost 2 bases, with 11 bases spanning the gap. CDR1 and CDR2 from the germline V gene are SGHRS and YFSETQ. The CDR3 bases are TGCGCCAGCAGCTCGGGGGAAATACAAGAGACCCAGTACTTC. It codes for CASSSGEIQETQYF.

V usage is TRBV9 and J usage is TRBJ2-5; possible D gene TRBD1, 5 bases. The CDR3 covers 16 residues. Germline CDR1 reads SGDLS; CDR2 reads YYNGEE. V was trimmed by 2 bases and J by 1 base, leaving 15 bases between them. CDR3 residues: CASSVSLSTAQETQYF. The CDR3 nucleotides read TGTGCCAGCAGCGTTTCTCTCTCGACAGCCCAAGAGACCCAGTACTTC.

CDR3 coding DNA: TGTGCCAGCAGCAGCAGGGTTGGCGAGCAGTACTTC. Amino acids: CASSSRVGEQYF. This chain links TRBV11-2 with TRBJ2-7; weak D call: TRBD1 (5 bases). Trimming cost V 5 bases and J 6 bases, with 11 bases left between them. CDR1 and CDR2 from the germline V gene are SGHAT and FQNNGV. The length of the CDR3 is 12 residues.

V usage is TRBV7-2 and J usage is TRBJ2-4; D remains unclear. V was shortened by 2 bases and J by 9 bases, with 11 bases between the two germline ends. The CDR3 has 13 amino acids. CDR1 and CDR2 from the germline V gene are SGHTA and FQGNSA. The CDR3 protein is CASSLSFDGIQYF. CDR3 nucleotides: TGTGCCAGCAGCTTATCGTTCGACGGCATTCAGTACTTC.

V is TRBV30 and J is TRBJ2-3; D unclear. The germline CDR1 and CDR2 sequences are GTSNPN and SVGIG (reference sequence). This CDR3 spans 13 amino acids. The V end was cut by 2 bases, the J end by 6 bases, with 12 bases between. In DNA form, the CDR3 reads TGTGCCTGGAGTTCCCGGTTGGGCGATACGCAGTATTTT. This encodes CAWSSRLGDTQYF.

V usage is TRBV9 and J usage is TRBJ2-1, with a possible D match to TRBD1 (6 bases). Trimming left V 0 bases short and J 3 bases short, with 13 bases between. The CDR3 is 16 amino acids. Germline V CDR1 and CDR2: SGDLS, YYNGEE. CDR3 nucleotide sequence: TGTGCCAGCAGCGTAGATCTAACAGGGTTCTACAATGAGCAGTTCTTC. This sequence encodes CASSVDLTGFYNEQFF.

About this clone itself: This CDR3 is also generated by other DNA sequences in the sample. V is TRBV7-9 and J is TRBJ1-2, with D tentatively TRBD1 (5 bases). Per germline, CDR1 SEHNR and CDR2 FQNEAQ (reference sequence). The CDR3 runs to 12 residues. Trimming cost V 5 bases and J 7 bases, with 11 bases left between them. CDR3 amino acids: CASSPGTGGYTF. CDR3 nucleotides: TGTGCCAGCAGCCCAGGGACGGGTGGCTACACCTTC.

The V call is TRBV12-5, the J call TRBJ2-1; unclear D gene. Trimming shortened V by 2 bases and J by 1 base, and 9 bases separated the two germline ends. The CDR3 loop spans 15 amino acids. Germline-derived CDR1 and CDR2 are LGHNT and FRNRAP. DNA for the CDR3: TGTGCTAGTGGTTTGAGGAGTACATCCTACAATGAGCAGTTCTTC. Translation gives CASGLRSTSYNEQFF.

The genes are TRBV29-1 and TRBJ2-7, with 8 bases matching TRBD2. Germline trimming cut 0 bases from V and 5 bases from J; bases unmatched to any gene: 12. The CDR3 is 16 amino acids. Germline CDR1 and CDR2: SQVTM and ANQGSEA. The CDR3: CSVEDLGLAGTNEQYF. The CDR3 DNA is TGCAGCGTTGAAGACCTCGGACTAGCAGGGACTAACGAGCAGTACTTC.

V is TRBV7-9 and J is TRBJ2-1; D is possibly TRBD1 (6 bases). The CDR3 runs 15 residues. V was trimmed by 5 bases and J by 3 bases, leaving 14 bases between them. The germline gives CDR1 SEHNR, CDR2 FQNEAQ (reference sequence). The CDR3 sequence is CASSPLEGVYNEQFF. For the CDR3, the DNA is TGTGCCAGCAGCCCCCTTGAGGGGGTCTACAATGAGCAGTTCTTC.

This clone was counted only a few times. This chain connects TRBV19 to TRBJ2-4; 7 bases fit TRBD2. The V and J ends lost 3 bases and 6 bases, in that order; junction bases with no gene match: 5. The CDR3 runs 14 residues. CDR1 is LNHDA, CDR2 SQIVND, per germline (reference sequence). CDR3 in DNA: TGTGCCAGTAGTATGACTAGCCTGGTAAACATTCAGTACTTC. It translates to CASSMTSLVNIQYF. The variable domain in full, completed from reference TRBV19 and TRBJ2-4, reads DGGITQSPKYLFRKEGQNVTLSCEQNLNHDAMYWYRQDPGQGLRLIYYSQIVNDFQKGDIAEGYSVSREKKESFPLTVTSAQKNPTAFYLCASSMTSLVNIQYFGAGTRLSVL.

The genes are TRBV4-1 and TRBJ2-4; TRBD2 might be the D (6 bases). V lost 3 bases to trimming and J lost 8 bases, with 17 bases between them. CDR1 MGHRA and CDR2 YSYEKL come from the germline V gene. The CDR3 consists of 15 residues. Here the CDR3 reads CASSQTRGVWDIQYF. DNA of the CDR3: TGCGCCAGCAGCCAGACGCGGGGTGTATGGGACATTCAGTACTTC.

The table lists this clone with a few counts. The chain has TRBV7-2 and TRBJ2-2; D is unclear. The germline CDR1 and CDR2 sequences are SGHTA and FQGNSA. Trimming removed 4 bases from V and 2 bases from J, with 17 bases in between. This CDR3 has 17 amino acids. DNA of the CDR3: TGTGCCAGCAGCTCACCCAGATCCAACGTTAACACCGGGGAGCTGTTTTTT. It encodes CASSSPRSNVNTGELFF.

This clone has more than one count but fewer than ten. The rearrangement links TRBV6-6 to TRBJ2-7; no definite D call. V gave up 5 bases and J gave up 2 bases, with 13 bases separating them. CDR3 length equals 14 residues. CDR1 is MNHNY, CDR2 SVGAGI, per germline (reference sequence). This chain's CDR3 is CASSPRTVAYEQYF. In DNA form, the CDR3 reads TGTGCCAGCAGTCCCCGGACGGTCGCCTACGAGCAGTACTTC.

V gene TRBV7-2 combines with J gene TRBJ2-5; possibly TRBD1 or TRBD2 for D (5 bases each). Germline CDR1 is SGHTA and CDR2 is FQGNSA. This CDR3 has 15 amino acids. V was trimmed by 1 base and J by 3 bases, leaving 12 bases between them. The CDR3 coding sequence is TGTGCCAGCAGCTTAGGGGGCTGGGAGAAAGAGACCCAGTACTTC. Amino acids: CASSLGGWEKETQYF.

This clone was recorded a few times. This chain joins TRBV12-5 and TRBJ1-1; D gene ambiguous. The CDR3 runs to 14 residues. Germline V gene sequence: CDR1 LGHNT, CDR2 FRNRAP. Trimming took 7 bases from V and 2 from J, leaving 14 bases between them. CDR3 nucleotide sequence: TGTGCTAGTGCCCTTCAAGAGGGAAACACTGAAGCTTTCTTT. It yields the protein CASALQEGNTEAFF. Using reference TRBV12-5 and TRBJ1-1 for the parts outside the CDR3, the full variable domain is DARVTQTPRHKVTEMGQEVTMRCQPILGHNTVFWYRQTMMQGLELLAYFRNRAPLDDSGMPKDRFSAEMPDATLATLKIQPSEPRDSAVYFCASALQEGNTEAFFGQGTRLTVV.

This clone was found a few times. V is TRBV7-9 and J is TRBJ1-2; 7 positions match TRBD1. Trimming cost V 5 bases and J 4 bases; bases outside gene matches: 10. Per germline, CDR1 SEHNR and CDR2 FQNEAQ (reference sequence). CDR3 size: 15 residues. As DNA, the CDR3 is TGTGCCAGCAGCGGGGGCGACAGGGCCTTCTATGGCTACACCTTC. The encoded protein is CASSGGDRAFYGYTF.

CDR3 DNA sequence: TGTGCCAGCAGCAAAGAATGGGGGCGGAGGGGCAATCAGCCCCAGCATTTT. Translated: CASSKEWGRRGNQPQHF. The rearrangement joins TRBV21-1 to TRBJ1-5. TRBV21-1 is flagged as a pseudogene. The CDR3 runs to 17 residues.

The V call is TRBV18, the J call TRBJ2-1; D uncertain. Deletions cut 0 bases from V and 3 bases from J, with 6 bases between. This CDR3 region has 14 residues. The V gene's germline CDR1 is KGHSH and CDR2 LQKENI. The CDR3 DNA sequence: TGTGCCAGCTCACCACCGTCCAGCTACAATGAGCAGTTCTTC. Translating gives CASSPPSSYNEQFF.

V usage is TRBV25-1 and J usage is TRBJ1-1; the D gene is possibly TRBD1 (5 bases). The CDR3 covers 14 residues. V was cut by 7 bases and J by 7 bases, with 19 bases left in between. Germline V gene sequence: CDR1 MGHDK, CDR2 SYGVNS. CDR3 coding DNA: TGTGCCAGCACCGAAGACCTGGGCGGGGGTGAAGCTTTCTTT. Protein sequence: CASTEDLGGGEAFF.